These T cell receptor beta chains were read from a single sample in a study of T cell changes during pregnancy in multiple sclerosis. Using immunoSEQ multiplex PCR, the repertoire was profiled, and TCRdb retains in-frame clones only, with some absent. This sample yields 65,000 to 80,000 clones, of which approximately 95% are seen a single time; more than 1% belongs to the top ten. The sequencing used peripheral blood, collected in the first trimester of pregnancy. The receptors stem from a female donor with multiple sclerosis, enrolled in a pregnancy study. The conserved cysteine and the conserved F or W are not part of the CDR3 here. Fields, in order: J gene, clone size, V gene, CDR3 protein. For some rows the clone size is stated as once, few or many, or as a class when expanded; others skip it.

TRBJ1-1,once,TRBV7-2,ASSPGQLNTEAF
TRBJ2-5,NA,TRBV9,ASRRDTQETQY
TRBJ2-7,NA,TRBV4-1,ASSQDRLRTGKY
TRBJ1-1,NA,TRBV7-8,ASSSRLRAMNTEAF
TRBJ2-7,NA,TRBV15,ATSRGTSGLRQY
TRBJ2-3,NA,TRBV10-3,AISWTSGGATDTQY
TRBJ2-7,NA,TRBV10-3,AISGRGGATAYEQY
TRBJ1-5,few,TRBV6-1,ASSGRDNSNQPQH
TRBJ2-7,NA,TRBV6-5,ASSFDRAAGQY
TRBJ1-5,NA,TRBV7-8,ASSLAENQPQH
TRBJ2-3,once,TRBV2,ASSDLGISGTYTDTQY
TRBJ1-4,NA,TRBV27,ASSSATASNEKLF
TRBJ1-4,NA,TRBV16,ASSPSGRDEKLF
TRBJ1-3,NA,TRBV19,ASRDRGSGNTIY
TRBJ1-1,NA,TRBV19,ASSFGTVNTEAF
TRBJ2-7,NA,TRBV10-3,AISGLAGPYEQY
TRBJ1-5,NA,TRBV7-2,ASSPTFGNQPQH
TRBJ2-7,NA,TRBV19,ASSPDRSSYEQY
TRBJ1-5,NA,TRBV19,ASSIARQGDSNQPQH
TRBJ1-1,NA,TRBV18,ASSPRGENTEAF
TRBJ2-7,once,TRBV4-1,ASSQEPGGYEQY
TRBJ1-4,NA,TRBV7-2,ASSPISGGKGEKLF
TRBJ2-1,once,TRBV19,ASRLGLAGGSEQF
TRBJ2-7,NA,TRBV27,ASSLPTLIPSGEQY
TRBJ2-7,once,TRBV21-1,ASSIKGEMSYEQY
TRBJ2-1,once,TRBV19,ASSIAAKAGSEQF
TRBJ1-4,NA,TRBV11-2,ASSTGAGAANEKLF
TRBJ2-7,NA,TRBV19,ASSPRDRGYEQY
TRBJ1-6,NA,TRBV25-1,ASSELTRGNSPLH
TRBJ2-7,few,TRBV4-1,ASSQDSSTSYEQY
TRBJ1-1,NA,TRBV6-5,ASSNRATEAF
TRBJ1-2,once,TRBV4-3,ASRKGGDYT
TRBJ1-4,NA,TRBV6-1,ASSAYRQGPV
TRBJ1-1,NA,TRBV20-1,RADGTEAF
TRBJ2-5,NA,TRBV15,ATRGTGGRGETQY
TRBJ1-2,NA,TRBV5-1,ASREGQGYGYT
TRBJ2-7,NA,TRBV4-2,ASSQGDRDYEQY
TRBJ1-2,NA,TRBV7-2,ASSRDGPREEGYT
TRBJ2-5,NA,TRBV19,ASSLAGSRETQY
TRBJ2-1,NA,TRBV7-2,ASSFRDLLNEQF
TRBJ2-5,NA,TRBV7-9,ASSLLLPGQTRETQY
TRBJ1-1,NA,TRBV6-1,ASSPNTEAF
TRBJ2-6,NA,TRBV7-8,ASSRDRAGANVLT